This T cell receptor (beta chain) was observed in a study of human T cells and chemical hapten exposure. This CDR3 comprises 15 residues. Germline V CDR1 and CDR2: MNHEY, SMNVEV (reference sequence). V was trimmed by 8 bases and J by 2 bases, leaving 16 bases between them. Each cDNA molecule in the library carried unique molecular identifiers. TCRdb ran MiXCR on the RACE reads and lists one entry per CDR3 protein. The repertoire includes more than 35,000 distinct CDR3 sequences, about 4% of them detected once, and 5.6% sits in the top ten. The time point is: healthy volunteer bleed at 6 weeks. It was unfractionated whole blood from which total RNA was extracted. Ten or more counts support this clonotype. Antigen: not known. Points from the study as a whole: The number of TCRs over 1 in 1000 frequency stayed unchanged after DPC.

The gene calls are TRBV27 and TRBJ1-5; tentative D call: TRBD1 (5 bases). The source is a human donor in good health. Some clones in this sample may be carry-over from other donors' samples. Sequenced material: whole blood. The CDR3 coding sequence is TGTGCCAGCGGTTATGAAGGGGTTCGCAATCAGCCCCAGCATTTT. This sequence encodes CASGYEGVRNQPQHF.